The clone carrying this TCR beta chain was observed a handful of times. Its antigen is still unknown. PCR involved 60 Vbeta and 13 Jbeta primers. Repertoires were generated with immunoSEQ multiplex PCR, while TCRdb's copy carries only in-frame clones and drops some. The table lists about 190,000 clones, about 85% of them singletons. This sample stems from a study of cytomegalovirus exposure and HLA in healthy donors. As for the study in general: An analysis done earlier identified approximately 120 million unique TCR beta sequences from 200 million or so T cells.

The CDR3 loop spans 17 amino acids. Germline V gives CDR1 SGHRS, CDR2 YFSETQ. The ends lost 2 bases at V and 4 bases at J; junction bases unmatched: 9. Findings and limits, study-wide: It has been reported that TCR beta sequences accurately predicted the HLA-A and HLA-B alleles of most subjects.

The chain links TRBV5-1 to TRBJ1-5; 10 bases are a match to TRBD1. The TCR originated in a man over 45 in good health and CMV-seronegative. The material sequenced was PBMCs. The CDR3: CASSLGTGALGNQPQHF. CDR3 in DNA: TGCGCCAGCAGCTTAGGGACAGGGGCCCTGGGAAATCAGCCCCAGCATTTT.